A single sample is the source of the 10 T cell receptor beta chains below, sequenced in a study of cytomegalovirus exposure and HLA in healthy donors (dated 2017 in TCRdb). Library creation used the immunoSEQ multiplex PCR assay. For the multiplex PCR, a mixture combining 60 forward primers for TCR Vbeta segments and 13 reverse primers for TCR Jbeta segments was used. The clones in this table, taken by TCRdb from immuneACCESS, are in-frame only. Not every clone is retained; where verified, under half of the shortfall comes from an unresolved V gene, and the cause of the rest is unknown. The sample yields 170,000 or so clones; around 80% were counted once. Less than 15% of the sample is held by the ten biggest clonotypes. Sequenced sample: PBMCs. The source of these receptors is a woman between 50 and 59 years old in good health and CMV-seropositive.

The gene calls are TRBV7-2 and TRBJ2-7; the match to TRBD2 covers 11 bases. The CDR3 is 15 residues long. J lost 12 bases, V lost 6 bases, and 16 bases had no gene match. Germline V gene sequence: CDR1 SGHTA, CDR2 FQGNSA. CDR3 bases: TGTGCCAGCAGTGGGACTAGCGGCCCCTACGAAGCATGGTACTTC. Protein: CASSGTSGPYEAWYF.

The chain couples TRBV5-1 to TRBJ2-5, with TRBD1 identical over 11 bases. The CDR3 runs 15 residues. V was pared by 3 bases and J by 5 bases, with 6 bases of the junction left unmatched. The germline CDR1 and CDR2 sequences are SGHRS and YFSETQ. CDR3 nucleotide sequence: TGCGCCAGCAGCTCCGGACAGGGGGCGCGTGAGACCCAGTACTTC. It codes for CASSSGQGARETQYF.

This chain joins TRBV6-6 and TRBJ1-2; TRBD1 agrees at 9 bases. Looked up from germline, CDR1 is MNHNY and CDR2 is SVGAGI (reference sequence). The CDR3 extends over 15 amino acids. V lost 4 bases to trimming and J lost 2 bases; unmatched junction nucleotides: 5. The CDR3 coding sequence is TGTGCCAGCAGTTTCCAAACAGGGGGCAACTATGGCTACACCTTC. Translated: CASSFQTGGNYGYTF.

The V and J genes are TRBV19 and TRBJ1-1; D is undetermined. CDR3 length equals 14 residues. The V gene lost 5 bases and the J gene lost 3 bases, with 13 bases spanning the gap. Germline V gene lookup returns CDR1 LNHDA and CDR2 SQIVND (reference sequence). CDR3 sequence: CASSPRVKDTEAFF. For the CDR3, the DNA is TGTGCCAGTAGTCCGAGGGTAAAGGACACTGAAGCTTTCTTT.

This chain joins TRBV19 and TRBJ2-5; 7 bases match TRBD2. CDR1 and CDR2 (germline): LNHDA, SQIVND (reference sequence). The junction had 8 bases not matched to a gene; V was cut back by 5 bases and J by 2 bases. The CDR3 sequence is 15 residues long. DNA of the CDR3: TGTGCCAGTAGTCTGGGGGGGACTTTACAAGAGACCCAGTACTTC. It specifies CASSLGGTLQETQYF.

The chain carries TRBV14 and TRBJ2-5; maybe TRBD2 (7 bases). The V gene's germline CDR1 is SGHDN and CDR2 FVKESK. The CDR3 totals 13 residues. V dropped 8 bases and J dropped 4 bases, with 14 bases sitting between them. CDR3 DNA sequence: TGTGCCAGCTCGAGGGGGGGTAGAGAGACCCAGTACTTC. The encoded protein is CASSRGGRETQYF.

The genes are TRBV5-8 and TRBJ1-2, with 8 nucleotides matching TRBD1. CDR3 length equals 14 residues. V lost 3 bases to trimming and J lost 4 bases; unmatched junction nucleotides: 5. The germline gives CDR1 SGHTS, CDR2 YDEGEE. CDR3 nucleotide sequence: TGTGCCAGCAGCTCCGGGACAGGTGTCTATGGCTACACCTTC. Translating it yields CASSSGTGVYGYTF.

This chain uses TRBV7-3 with TRBJ1-2; 8 nucleotides align to TRBD1. Trimming at V came to 2 bases and at J to 5 bases, leaving 10 bases not matched to a gene. In germline, CDR1 is SGHTA, CDR2 FQGTGA. The CDR3 runs to 16 residues. The CDR3 region is CASSLPWDRLEYGYTF. DNA of the CDR3: TGTGCCAGCAGCTTACCTTGGGACAGGCTAGAATATGGCTACACCTTC.

This clone has a handful of counts. The chain couples TRBV28 to TRBJ2-3; 7 positions agree with TRBD1. Losses at the gene ends were 4 bases for V and 0 bases for J; bases not matched to a gene: 16. The CDR3 runs to 19 residues. Germline assignment: CDR1 MDHEN and CDR2 SYDVKM. DNA for the CDR3: TGTGCCAGCAGTTCGTCTGGGTTCTGGACAGGTCCTAGCACAGATACGCAGTATTTT. Residues: CASSSSGFWTGPSTDTQYF.

V gene TRBV27 combines with J gene TRBJ1-1; no reliable D call. CDR1 and CDR2 from the germline V gene are MNHEY and SMNVEV (reference sequence). This CDR3 comprises 13 residues. The V gene lost 6 bases and the J gene lost 0 bases, with 8 bases spanning the gap. CDR3: CASSHFMNTEAFF. CDR3 nucleotide sequence: TGTGCCAGCAGCCACTTCATGAACACTGAAGCTTTCTTT.